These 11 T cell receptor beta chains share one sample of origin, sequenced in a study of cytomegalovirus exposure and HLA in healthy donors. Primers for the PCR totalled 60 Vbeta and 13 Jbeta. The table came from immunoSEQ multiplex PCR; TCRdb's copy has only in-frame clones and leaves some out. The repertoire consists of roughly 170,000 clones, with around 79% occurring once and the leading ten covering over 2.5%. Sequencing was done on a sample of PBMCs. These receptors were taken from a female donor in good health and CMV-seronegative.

In DNA form, the CDR3 reads TGTGCCAGCAGCTTAGCGCCACAGGGTATCTACGAGCAGTACTTC. This sequence encodes CASSLAPQGIYEQYF. The rearrangement joins TRBV7-6 to TRBJ2-7; D may be TRBD1 (6 bases). The V gene lost 0 bases and the J gene lost 3 bases, with 12 bases spanning the gap. This CDR3 contains 15 residues. Germline V gene sequence: CDR1 SGHVS, CDR2 FNYEAQ.

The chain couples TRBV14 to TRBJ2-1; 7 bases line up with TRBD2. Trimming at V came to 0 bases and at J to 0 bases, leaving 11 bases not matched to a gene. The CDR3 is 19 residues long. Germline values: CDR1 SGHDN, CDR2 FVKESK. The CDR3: CASSQEGGQGLSSYNEQFF. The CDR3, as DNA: TGTGCCAGCAGCCAAGAAGGCGGGCAGGGACTATCCTCCTACAATGAGCAGTTCTTC.

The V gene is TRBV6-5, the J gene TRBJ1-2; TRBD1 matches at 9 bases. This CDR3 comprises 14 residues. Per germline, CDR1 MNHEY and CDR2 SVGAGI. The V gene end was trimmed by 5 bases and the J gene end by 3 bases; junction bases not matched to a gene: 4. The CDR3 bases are TGTGCCAGCAGTCGGGACAGGGCGGACTATGGCTACACCTTC. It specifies CASSRDRADYGYTF.

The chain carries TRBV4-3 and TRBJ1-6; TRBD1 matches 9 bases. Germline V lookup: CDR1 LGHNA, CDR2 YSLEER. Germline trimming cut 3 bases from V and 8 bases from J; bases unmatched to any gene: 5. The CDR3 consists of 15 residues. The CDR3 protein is CASSQAGTGYSPLHF. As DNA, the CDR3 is TGCGCCAGCAGCCAGGCCGGGACAGGGTATTCACCCCTCCACTTT.

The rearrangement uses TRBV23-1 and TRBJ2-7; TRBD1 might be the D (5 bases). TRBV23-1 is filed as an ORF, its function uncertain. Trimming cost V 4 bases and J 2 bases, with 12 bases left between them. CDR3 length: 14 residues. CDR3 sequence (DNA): TGCGCCAGCAGTCCCAGGGCAGGTGCCTACGAGCAGTACTTC. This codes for CASSPRAGAYEQYF.

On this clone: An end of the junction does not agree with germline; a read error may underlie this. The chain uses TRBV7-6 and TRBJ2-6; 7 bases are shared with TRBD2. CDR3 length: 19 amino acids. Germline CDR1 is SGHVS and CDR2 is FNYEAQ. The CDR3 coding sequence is TGTGCCAGCAGCTTGGCGGGGCGGGGGAGGCTATCTGGGGCCAACGGCCTGACTTTC. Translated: CASSLAGRGRLSGANGLTF.

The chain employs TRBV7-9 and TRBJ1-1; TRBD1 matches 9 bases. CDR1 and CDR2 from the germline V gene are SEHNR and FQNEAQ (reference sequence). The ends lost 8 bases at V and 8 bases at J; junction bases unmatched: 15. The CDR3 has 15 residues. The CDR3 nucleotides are TGTGCCAGCGGGCGCCCGGGGACAGGGAGTGGCGAAGCTTTCTTT. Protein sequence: CASGRPGTGSGEAFF.

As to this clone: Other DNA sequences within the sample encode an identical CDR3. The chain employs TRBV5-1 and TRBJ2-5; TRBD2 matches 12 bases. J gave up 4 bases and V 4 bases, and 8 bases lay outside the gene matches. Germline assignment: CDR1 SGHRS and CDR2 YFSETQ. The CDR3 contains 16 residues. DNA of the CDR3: TGCGCCAGCAGCCCGGGGCTAGCGGGGGGGCGAGAGACCCAGTACTTC. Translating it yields CASSPGLAGGRETQYF. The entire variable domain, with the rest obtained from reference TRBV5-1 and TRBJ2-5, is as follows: KAGVTQTPRYLIKTRGQQVTLSCSPISGHRSVSWYQQTPGQGLQFLFEYFSETQRNKGNFPGRFSGRQFSNSRSEMNVSTLELGDSALYLCASSPGLAGGRETQYFGPGTRLLVL.

This CDR3 is CASSGTSVYNEQFF. In DNA form, the CDR3 reads TGTGCCAGCAGCGGGACTAGCGTCTACAATGAGCAGTTCTTC. This chain links TRBV7-2 with TRBJ2-1; 10 bases match TRBD2. V lost 5 bases and J lost 3; bases outside the gene matches: 1. The CDR3 runs to 14 residues. Germline-derived CDR1 and CDR2 are SGHTA and FQGNSA.

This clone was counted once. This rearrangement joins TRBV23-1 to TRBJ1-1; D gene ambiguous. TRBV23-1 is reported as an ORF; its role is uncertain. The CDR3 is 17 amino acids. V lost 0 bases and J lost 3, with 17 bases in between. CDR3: CASSQSILRGIHTEAFF. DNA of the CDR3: TGCGCCAGCAGTCAATCGATCCTCCGGGGTATTCACACTGAAGCTTTCTTT.

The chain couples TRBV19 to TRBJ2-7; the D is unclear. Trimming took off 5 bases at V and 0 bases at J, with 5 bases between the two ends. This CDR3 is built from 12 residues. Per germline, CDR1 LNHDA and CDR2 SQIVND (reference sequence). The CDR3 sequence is CASSRSSYEQYF. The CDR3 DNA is TGTGCCAGTAGTCGGAGCTCCTACGAGCAGTACTTC.